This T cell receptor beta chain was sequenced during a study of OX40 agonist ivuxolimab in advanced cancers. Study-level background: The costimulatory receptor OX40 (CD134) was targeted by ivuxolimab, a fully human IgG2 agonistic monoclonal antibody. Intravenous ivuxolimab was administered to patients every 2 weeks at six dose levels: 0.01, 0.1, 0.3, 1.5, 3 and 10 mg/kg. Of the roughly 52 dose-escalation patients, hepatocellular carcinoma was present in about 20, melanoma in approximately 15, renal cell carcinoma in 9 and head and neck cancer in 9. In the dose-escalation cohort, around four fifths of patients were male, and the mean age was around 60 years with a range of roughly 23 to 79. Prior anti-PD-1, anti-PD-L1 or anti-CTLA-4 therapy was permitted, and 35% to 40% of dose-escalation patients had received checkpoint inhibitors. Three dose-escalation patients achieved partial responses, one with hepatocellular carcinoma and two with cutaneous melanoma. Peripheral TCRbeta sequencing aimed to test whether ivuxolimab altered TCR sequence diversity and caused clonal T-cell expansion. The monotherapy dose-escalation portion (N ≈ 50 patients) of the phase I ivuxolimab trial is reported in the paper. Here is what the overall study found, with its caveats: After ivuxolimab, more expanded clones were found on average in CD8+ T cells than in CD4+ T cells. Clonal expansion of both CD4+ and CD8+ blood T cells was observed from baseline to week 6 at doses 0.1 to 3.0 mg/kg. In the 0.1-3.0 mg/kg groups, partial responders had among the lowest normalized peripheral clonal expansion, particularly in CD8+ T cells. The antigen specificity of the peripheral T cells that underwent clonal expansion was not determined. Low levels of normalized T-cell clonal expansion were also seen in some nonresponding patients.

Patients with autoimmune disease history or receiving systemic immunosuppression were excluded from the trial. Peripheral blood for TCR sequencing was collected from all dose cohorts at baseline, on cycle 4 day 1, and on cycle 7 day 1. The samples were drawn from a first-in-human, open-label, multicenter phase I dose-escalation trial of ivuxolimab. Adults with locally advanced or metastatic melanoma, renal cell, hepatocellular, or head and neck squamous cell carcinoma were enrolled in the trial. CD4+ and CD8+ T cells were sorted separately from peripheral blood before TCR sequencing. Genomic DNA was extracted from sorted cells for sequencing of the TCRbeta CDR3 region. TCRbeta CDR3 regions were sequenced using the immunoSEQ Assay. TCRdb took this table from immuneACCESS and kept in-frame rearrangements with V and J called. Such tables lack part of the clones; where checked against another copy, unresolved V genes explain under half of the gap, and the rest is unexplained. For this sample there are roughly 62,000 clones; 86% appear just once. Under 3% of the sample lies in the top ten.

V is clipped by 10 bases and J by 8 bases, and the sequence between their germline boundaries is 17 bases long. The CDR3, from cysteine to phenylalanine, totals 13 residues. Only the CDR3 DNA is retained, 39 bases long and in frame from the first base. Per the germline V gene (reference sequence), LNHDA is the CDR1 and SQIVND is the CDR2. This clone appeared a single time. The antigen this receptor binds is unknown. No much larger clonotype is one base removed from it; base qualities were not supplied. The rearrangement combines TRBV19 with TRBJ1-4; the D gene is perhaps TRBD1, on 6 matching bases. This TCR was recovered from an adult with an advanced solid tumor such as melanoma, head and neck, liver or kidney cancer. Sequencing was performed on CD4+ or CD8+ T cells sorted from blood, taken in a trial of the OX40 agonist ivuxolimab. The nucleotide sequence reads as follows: TGTGCCACGAACCCCGGACAGCAAGAAAAACTGTTTTTT. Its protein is CATNPGQQEKLFF.